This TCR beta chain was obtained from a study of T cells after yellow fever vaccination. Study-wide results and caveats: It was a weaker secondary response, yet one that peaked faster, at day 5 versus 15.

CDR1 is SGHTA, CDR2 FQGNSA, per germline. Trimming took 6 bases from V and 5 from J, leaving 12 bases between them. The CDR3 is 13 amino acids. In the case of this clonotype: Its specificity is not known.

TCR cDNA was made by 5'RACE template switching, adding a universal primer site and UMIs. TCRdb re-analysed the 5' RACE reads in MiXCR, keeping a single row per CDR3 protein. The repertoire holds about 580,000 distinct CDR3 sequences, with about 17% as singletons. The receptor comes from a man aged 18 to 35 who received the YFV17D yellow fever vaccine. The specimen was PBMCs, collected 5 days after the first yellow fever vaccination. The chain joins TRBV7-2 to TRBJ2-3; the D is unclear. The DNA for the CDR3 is TGTGCCAGCAGTCCTAGAAAAGTAGATACGCAGTATTTT. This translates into CASSPRKVDTQYF. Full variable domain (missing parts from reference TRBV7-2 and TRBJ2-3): GAGVSQSPSNKVTEKGKDVELRCDPISGHTALYWYRQSLGQGLEFLIYFQGNSAPDKSGLPSDRFSAERTGGSVSTLTIQRTQQEDSAVYLCASSPRKVDTQYFGPGTRLTVL.